The 30 T cell receptor beta chains presented below share a single source sample, sequenced in a study of glioma-infiltrating T cells after dendritic cell vaccination. Produced via immunoSEQ multiplex PCR; TCRdb's table is partial and in-frame only. This sample carries roughly 41,000 clones, 82% of them seen once, and the ten largest clones take 7.8%. Sequencing used blood, obtained before dendritic cell vaccination. The receptors here all came from a human donor with glioblastoma.

The CDR3 nucleotides read TGTGCTAGTGCCATCGTACAGGGCAACACCGGGGAGCTGTTTTTT. It specifies CASAIVQGNTGELFF. The V gene is TRBV12-5, the J gene TRBJ2-2, with D maybe TRBD1 (6 bases). The CDR3 loop spans 15 amino acids. In germline, CDR1 is LGHNT, CDR2 FRNRAP. With 7 bases removed from V and 2 bases from J, the gap between germline ends came to 14 bases.

This clone was found once. The chain combines TRBV4-3 with TRBJ1-5; the D is unclear. This CDR3 has 16 amino acids. In germline, CDR1 is LGHNA, CDR2 YSLEER. V gave up 2 bases and J gave up 6 bases, with 17 bases separating them. The CDR3 reads CASSQWWPSAGQPQHF. DNA of the CDR3: TGCGCCAGCAGCCAATGGTGGCCCTCGGCGGGTCAGCCCCAGCATTTT.

The V and J genes are TRBV5-6 and TRBJ2-1, with D possibly being TRBD2 (5 bases). There are 14 residues in the CDR3. Germline loops: CDR1 SGHDT, CDR2 YYEEEE. V was clipped by 6 bases and J by 8 bases, with 18 bases between them. CDR3 residues: CASTPGPRDDEQFF. The CDR3 DNA is TGTGCCAGCACCCCCGGACCCCGGGATGATGAGCAGTTCTTC.

The chain employs TRBV30 and TRBJ2-5; unclear D gene. Germline CDR1 and CDR2: GTSNPN and SVGIG (reference sequence). The CDR3 has 11 amino acids. V shed 8 bases and J shed 2 bases, with 9 bases lying between them. As DNA, the CDR3 is TGTGCCGAGGCAGTACAAGAGACCCAGTACTTC. This translates into CAEAVQETQYF.

The chain uses TRBV7-9 and TRBJ2-3; perhaps TRBD2 as D (6 bases). Germline V gene lookup returns CDR1 SEHNR and CDR2 FQNEAQ (reference sequence). This CDR3 spans 15 amino acids. Trimming removed 3 bases at V and 1 base at J, with 11 bases between. Written as DNA, the CDR3 is TGTGCCAGCAGCTTCGGCGGGAAACGCACAGATACGCAGTATTTT. It specifies CASSFGGKRTDTQYF.

The chain carries TRBV28 and TRBJ1-4; 8 bases fit TRBD1. Trimming removed 3 bases from V and 8 bases from J; junction bases left unmatched: 8. CDR1 and CDR2 (germline): MDHEN, SYDVKM. The CDR3 is 15 amino acids. In DNA, the CDR3 is TGTGCCAGCAGTTTGGGGACAGGTTATATAGAAAAACTGTTTTTT. Translating it yields CASSLGTGYIEKLFF.

The V gene is TRBV5-1, the J gene TRBJ2-3, with 8 bases lining up with TRBD2. J lost 2 bases, V lost 0 bases, and 2 bases had no gene match. The CDR3 sequence is 15 residues long. Germline V gene data show CDR1 as SGHRS and CDR2 as YFSETQ. The CDR3 DNA reads as TGCGCCAGCAGCTTGGTAGCGGGGCTCACAGATACGCAGTATTTT. This encodes CASSLVAGLTDTQYF.

The V gene is TRBV6-5, the J gene TRBJ1-2, with D maybe TRBD1 (6 bases). Germline values: CDR1 MNHEY, CDR2 SVGAGI. The CDR3 contains 13 residues. Trimming took off 8 bases at V and 4 bases at J, with 14 bases between the two ends. CDR3 sequence: CASRTGRGYGYTF. DNA of the CDR3: TGTGCCAGCCGAACAGGGAGGGGCTATGGCTACACCTTC.

V gene TRBV9 combines with J gene TRBJ2-2, with 10 bases that match TRBD2. Trimming cost V 3 bases and J 5 bases; bases outside gene matches: 10. Germline-derived CDR1 and CDR2 are SGDLS and YYNGEE. This CDR3 has 17 residues. The CDR3 is CASSAQRGGRYTGELFF. The CDR3 DNA sequence: TGTGCCAGCAGCGCGCAGCGGGGGGGCCGTTATACCGGGGAGCTGTTTTTT.

V usage is TRBV2 and J usage is TRBJ1-5; 9 bases align to TRBD1. V dropped 7 bases and J dropped 6; count of bases not matched to a gene: 4. The CDR3 length is 13 residues. Germline V gene lookup returns CDR1 SNHLY and CDR2 FYNNEI. CDR3 bases: TGTGCCAGCAAAGGGGACAGGGTTCAGCCCCAGCATTTT. This translates into CASKGDRVQPQHF.

The V and J genes are TRBV27 and TRBJ1-1; D gene unclear. V lost 3 bases, J lost 8 bases, and 13 bases lay in between. The CDR3 spans 13 residues. Germline V lookup: CDR1 MNHEY, CDR2 SMNVEV (reference sequence). CDR3 sequence: CASSFSQVSEAFF. CDR3 coding DNA: TGTGCCAGCAGTTTCAGTCAGGTTTCCGAAGCTTTCTTT.

The chain combines TRBV4-3 with TRBJ2-7; D remains ambiguous. In germline, CDR1 is LGHNA, CDR2 YSLEER. There are 13 residues in the CDR3. Trimming removed 1 base at V and 0 bases at J, with 4 bases between. CDR3 nucleotide sequence: TGCGCCAGCAGCCAAGGGGCCTCCTACGAGCAGTACTTC. Protein sequence: CASSQGASYEQYF.

V and J are TRBV6-6 and TRBJ2-5; D not certain. The V gene lost 2 bases and the J gene lost 0 bases, with 7 bases spanning the gap. In germline, CDR1 is MNHNY, CDR2 SVGAGI (reference sequence). The CDR3 totals 14 residues. Written as DNA, the CDR3 is TGTGCCAGCAGTTACGGCGGATACCAAGAGACCCAGTACTTC. This gives the protein CASSYGGYQETQYF.

CDR3 residues: CASSPQGTEFPEQYF. The CDR3 nucleotides are TGTGCCAGCAGCCCACAGGGGACGGAATTTCCGGAGCAGTACTTC. The chain recombines TRBV28 with TRBJ2-7; 7 positions match TRBD1. Germline trimming cut 6 bases from V and 7 bases from J; bases unmatched to any gene: 15. Germline V gives CDR1 MDHEN, CDR2 SYDVKM. The CDR3 consists of 15 residues.

This sequence joins TRBV7-9 and TRBJ1-2; D is possibly TRBD1 (6 bases). V gave up 1 base and J gave up 0 bases, with 12 bases separating them. CDR3 length equals 16 residues. Germline V gives CDR1 SEHNR, CDR2 FQNEAQ (reference sequence). The CDR3 protein is CASSLGGQPANYGYTF. In nucleotides, the CDR3 is TGTGCCAGCAGCTTAGGAGGACAGCCGGCTAACTATGGCTACACCTTC.

The V gene is TRBV7-2, the J gene TRBJ2-7; 10 nucleotides line up with TRBD2. The V segment lost 0 bases and the J segment 0 bases; nucleotides outside the gene matches: 5. Germline loops: CDR1 SGHTA, CDR2 FQGNSA. This CDR3 comprises 17 residues. CDR3 sequence: CASSLAPSSGGSYEQYF. DNA of the CDR3: TGTGCCAGCAGCTTAGCCCCCTCTAGCGGGGGCTCCTACGAGCAGTACTTC.

V is TRBV4-1 and J is TRBJ2-1; 7 nucleotides align to TRBD1. CDR1 is MGHRA, CDR2 YSYEKL, per germline. Trimming cost V 3 bases and J 7 bases; bases outside gene matches: 9. CDR3 length equals 15 residues. The DNA of the CDR3 is TGCGCCAGCAGCCATCAAAGGGACAGCCAAAATGAGCAGTTCTTC. Protein product: CASSHQRDSQNEQFF.

The chain employs TRBV6-5 and TRBJ1-2, with TRBD1 matching over 11 bases. The CDR3 is 16 residues long. Germline lookup yields CDR1 MNHEY and CDR2 SVGAGI. The V gene end was trimmed by 2 bases and the J gene end by 4 bases; junction bases not matched to a gene: 6. Written as DNA, the CDR3 is TGTGCCAGCAGTTACCTTAGGACAGGGGGCGGCTATGGCTACACCTTC. This encodes CASSYLRTGGGYGYTF.

This rearrangement joins TRBV5-1 to TRBJ2-1, with 10 bases fitting TRBD2. This CDR3 spans 16 amino acids. The V and J ends lost 0 bases and 8 bases, in that order; junction bases with no gene match: 8. Per germline, CDR1 SGHRS and CDR2 YFSETQ. CDR3 bases: TGCGCCAGCAGCTTGGCCTCTAGCGGGGGTGCCTATGAGCAGTTCTTC. This encodes CASSLASSGGAYEQFF.

J is TRBJ2-1 and V is TRBV5-1, with TRBD1 matching 7 bases. The germline V gene has CDR1 SGHRS and CDR2 YFSETQ. J gave up 6 bases and V 5 bases, and 2 bases lay outside the gene matches. The CDR3 has 12 amino acids. The CDR3 region is CASSGTANEQFF. The DNA of the CDR3 is TGCGCCAGCAGTGGGACAGCCAATGAGCAGTTCTTC.

The chain recombines TRBV11-2 with TRBJ2-7; tentatively, D is TRBD1 (6 bases). The germline CDR1 and CDR2 sequences are SGHAT and FQNNGV. The CDR3 extends over 15 amino acids. Trimming pared 2 bases from V and 2 bases from J, leaving 13 bases between. The CDR3 is CASSLWVGAPYEQYF. The CDR3 bases are TGTGCCAGCAGCTTATGGGTGGGGGCCCCCTACGAGCAGTACTTC.

The chain employs TRBV28 and TRBJ2-7; 7 bases map to TRBD1. Per the germline V gene, CDR1 is MDHEN and CDR2 is SYDVKM. This CDR3 has 14 residues. The trim removed 5 bases at V and 3 bases at J, leaving 7 bases unmatched. The CDR3 DNA sequence: TGTGCCAGCAGTAGACAGGGTGGGGACTACGAGCAGTACTTC. Amino acids: CASSRQGGDYEQYF.

Only one count was recorded for this clone. This chain's CDR3 is CASRPWTGRNQPQHF. The CDR3 nucleotides read TGTGCCAGCAGACCATGGACAGGGCGGAATCAGCCCCAGCATTTT. The chain recombines TRBV28 with TRBJ1-5; 8 nucleotides line up with TRBD1. Trimming cost V 6 bases and J 4 bases; bases outside gene matches: 8. The germline CDR1 and CDR2 sequences are MDHEN and SYDVKM. The CDR3 is 15 amino acids.

V gene TRBV18 combines with J gene TRBJ2-5; TRBD2 matches at 8 bases. Looked up from germline, CDR1 is KGHSH and CDR2 is LQKENI. The trim removed 0 bases at V and 5 bases at J, leaving 2 bases unmatched. The CDR3 runs to 14 residues. In DNA form, the CDR3 reads TGTGCCAGCTCACCACCTAGCGGGGCGGAGACCCAGTACTTC. Its translation: CASSPPSGAETQYF.

The chain couples TRBV5-1 to TRBJ1-1; tentative D call: TRBD1 (5 bases). The CDR3 is 13 residues long. V was clipped by 6 bases and J by 4 bases, with 13 bases between them. Germline loops: CDR1 SGHRS, CDR2 YFSETQ. CDR3 in amino acids: CASMLRGGTEAFF. The CDR3 nucleotides are TGCGCCAGCATGTTAAGGGGAGGCACTGAAGCTTTCTTT. Full variable domain (remainder filled in from reference TRBV5-1 and TRBJ1-1): KAGVTQTPRYLIKTRGQQVTLSCSPISGHRSVSWYQQTPGQGLQFLFEYFSETQRNKGNFPGRFSGRQFSNSRSEMNVSTLELGDSALYLCASMLRGGTEAFFGQGTRLTVV.

This clone appeared a few times. V gene TRBV7-9 combines with J gene TRBJ1-6, with D possibly being TRBD1 (5 bases). Germline-derived CDR1 and CDR2 are SEHNR and FQNEAQ (reference sequence). The CDR3 loop spans 15 amino acids. Trimming shortened V by 5 bases and J by 10 bases, and 18 bases separated the two germline ends. The CDR3, as DNA: TGTGCCAGCAGCCGAAACGGGGACGCGGGGTCACCCCTCCACTTT. Amino acid sequence: CASSRNGDAGSPLHF.

The CDR3 protein is CAWSVGGSQTSQYF. For the CDR3, the DNA is TGTGCCTGGAGTGTAGGGGGTTCCCAAACTTCGCAGTACTTC. The chain employs TRBV30 and TRBJ2-5; a weak D match, TRBD1 (6 bases). CDR1 GTSNPN and CDR2 SVGIG come from the germline V gene (reference sequence). The CDR3 length is 14 residues. Trimming took 0 bases from V and 11 from J, leaving 19 bases between them.

Concerning this clone: The germline gene is not matched at one end of the junction; a read error may be the cause. The chain is built from TRBV7-7 and TRBJ2-2; 8 nucleotides match TRBD2. This CDR3 spans 17 amino acids. Germline CDR1 reads SSHAT; CDR2 reads FNYEAQ (reference sequence). The CDR3 region is CASSTDLAGGNTGELFF. DNA for the CDR3: TGTGCTAGCAGCACGGATTTGGCGGGGGGGAACACCGGGGAGCTGTTTTTT.

V usage is TRBV30 and J usage is TRBJ1-2, with a weak D call TRBD1 (5 bases). Germline CDR1 GTSNPN, CDR2 SVGIG (reference sequence). Trimming cost V 1 base and J 8 bases, with 14 bases left between them. This CDR3 has 13 amino acids. The CDR3 spells CAWSGGGILGYTF. In DNA, the CDR3 is TGTGCCTGGAGTGGGGGGGGAATCCTGGGCTACACCTTC.

The chain carries TRBV7-9 and TRBJ1-6; 9 bases match TRBD1. The CDR3 is 15 amino acids. Trimming at V came to 1 base and at J to 7 bases, leaving 2 bases not matched to a gene. Germline CDR1 SEHNR, CDR2 FQNEAQ (reference sequence). DNA of the CDR3: TGTGCCAGCAGCTTAGTTGACAGGGGGAATTCACCCCTCCACTTT. It translates to CASSLVDRGNSPLHF.